This T cell receptor beta chain is drawn from a study of CD8 T cells in Susac syndrome. An input of roughly 0.5 to 1 ug of RNA was subjected to reverse transcription using random hexamers. TCRdb passed the immunoSEQ multiplex PCR reads through MiXCR, listing each CDR3 protein once. The sample consists of about 300,000 distinct CDR3 sequences, 89% of them appearing once. This sequence originates from a human donor with multiple sclerosis. The sample taken for sequencing was CD8+ T cells from PBMCs.

The CDR3 sequence: CSVESGGSGANVLTF. Written as DNA, the CDR3 is TGCAGCGTTGAGTCCGGAGGCTCTGGGGCCAACGTCCTGACTTTC. The chain combines TRBV29-1 with TRBJ2-6, with D possibly TRBD2 on 5 matching bases. This CDR3 contains 15 residues. V lost 3 bases and J 0 bases, leaving 9 bases between the germline ends. The germline V gene has CDR1 SQVTM and CDR2 ANQGSEA.